Reported below is one T cell receptor beta chain. V lost 1 base and J lost 2, with 13 bases in between. The CDR3 spans 16 residues. From germline, CDR1 is SGHTA and CDR2 FQGNSA. This sample was included in a study of blood T cell repertoires in COVID-19. On the study more broadly: Samples taken during acute and convalescent COVID-19 were collected in the United States, Italy and Spain.

In the study's own analysis: Researchers report that nucleated cell counts were estimated from reference gene primer amplification. Only in-frame clones appear in the TCRdb table, and some are missing; sequencing was by immunoSEQ multiplex PCR. V and J calls and clone size are those listed in that table; D and trimming were worked out from the DNA. This table holds roughly 200,000 clones, about 86% found once. The origin of this receptor is a young man with active or convalescent COVID-19. Input material: peripheral blood. This chain joins TRBV7-2 and TRBJ2-3; the D gene is possibly TRBD2 (6 bases). DNA for the CDR3: TGTGCCAGCAGCTTAGAGTTATGGCGGGACACAGATACGCAGTATTTT. Translating it yields CASSLELWRDTDTQYF.